This TCR beta chain was sequenced in a study of spatial heterogeneity in lung cancer. The presence of a unique molecular identifier marked each TCR cDNA molecule. One entry per CDR3 protein, called by TCRdb with MiXCR from the 5' RACE reads. The sample yields more than 95,000 distinct CDR3 sequences, 12% seen once. Per germline, CDR1 KGHDR and CDR2 SFDVKD. The CDR3 is 14 amino acids. Deletions cut 10 bases from V and 1 base from J, with 12 bases between. Sample time point: blood at routine non-recurrence follow-up after resection. The sequenced material consisted of unsorted whole RNA from tumor, nontumor lung or frozen PBMC.

This TCR was recovered from a male donor with early-stage non-small cell lung cancer. The sample was PBMCs, taken at follow-up. The chain uses TRBV24-1 and TRBJ2-2; D uncertain. The CDR3, as DNA: TGTGCCACAAAAAGTACGGGGAACACCGGGGAGCTGTTTTTT. This translates into CATKSTGNTGELFF.